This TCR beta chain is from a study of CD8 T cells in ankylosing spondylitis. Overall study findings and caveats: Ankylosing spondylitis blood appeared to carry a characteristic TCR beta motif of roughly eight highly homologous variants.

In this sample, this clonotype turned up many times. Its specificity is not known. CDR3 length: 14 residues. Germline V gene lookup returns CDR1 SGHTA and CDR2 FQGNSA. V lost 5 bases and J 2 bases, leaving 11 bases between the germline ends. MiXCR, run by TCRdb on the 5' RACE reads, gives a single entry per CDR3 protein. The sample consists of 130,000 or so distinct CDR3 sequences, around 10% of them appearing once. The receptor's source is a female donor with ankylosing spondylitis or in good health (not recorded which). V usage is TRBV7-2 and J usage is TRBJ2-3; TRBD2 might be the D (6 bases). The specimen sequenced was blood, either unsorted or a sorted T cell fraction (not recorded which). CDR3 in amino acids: CASSAGLYTDTQYF. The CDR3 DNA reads TGTGCCAGCAGCGCGGGACTCTACACAGATACGCAGTATTTT.